Following are 26 T cell receptor beta chains from one sample sequenced in a study of T cells in tuberculosis. Cells were sorted from thawed PBMC rested overnight and stained with GMM-loaded CD1B tetramer, viability dye and anti-CD3. C32 glucose monomycolate from Rhodococcus equi was loaded onto the CD1B tetramers. Only in-frame clones appear in the TCRdb table, and some are missing; sequencing was by immunoSEQ multiplex PCR. The data hold approximately 100,000 clones, with approximately 91% observed a single time. The specimen sequenced was CD1b-GMM tetramer-negative cells sorted from PBMCs. Receptors were obtained from an adult woman with latent tuberculosis.

The rearrangement links TRBV7-2 to TRBJ2-2; 8 nucleotides line up with TRBD2. CDR1 and CDR2 (germline): SGHTA, FQGNSA. This CDR3 is built from 16 residues. Losses at the gene ends were 8 bases for V and 6 bases for J; bases not matched to a gene: 14. The CDR3 loop reads CASGLPGTSTAGELFF. The CDR3 nucleotides read TGTGCCAGCGGCCTACCCGGGACTAGTACTGCCGGGGAGCTGTTTTTT.

The V gene is TRBV21-1, the J gene TRBJ1-5. TRBV21-1 is a recognized pseudogene. The CDR3 is 19 amino acids. The CDR3 DNA reads TGTGCCAGCAGCAAAGCGCCACTGGGGCCGAGCGGGTACTGTCAGCCCCAGCATTTT. This sequence encodes CASSKAPLGPSGYCQPQHF.

This chain links TRBV5-5 with TRBJ1-2; TRBD1 agrees at 8 bases. The CDR3 has 15 amino acids. After removal of 0 bases from V and 4 bases from J, the junction contained 5 bases not matched to a gene. In germline, CDR1 is SGHKS, CDR2 YYEKEE (reference sequence). CDR3 in amino acids: CASSLGTGMGYGYTF. CDR3 coding DNA: TGTGCCAGCAGCTTGGGGACAGGGATGGGCTATGGCTACACCTTC.

The chain recombines TRBV5-4 with TRBJ2-7; 7 bases are a match to TRBD2. Germline loops: CDR1 SGHNT, CDR2 YYREEE (reference sequence). J was trimmed by 3 bases and V by 2 bases; bases with no gene match: 14. This CDR3 contains 17 residues. The CDR3 DNA reads TGTGCCAGCAGCTTCCGAGTGACTAGCCCCTGGAACTACGAGCAGTACTTC. Its translation is CASSFRVTSPWNYEQYF.

This clone came up once. This chain joins TRBV5-1 and TRBJ1-1, with D possibly TRBD1 on 6 matching bases. V lost 2 bases, J lost 1 base, and 12 bases lay in between. This CDR3 has 15 residues. CDR1 and CDR2 (germline): SGHRS, YFSETQ. This CDR3 is CASSFHRDRNTEAFF. The CDR3 nucleotides are TGCGCCAGCAGCTTCCACAGGGACCGGAACACTGAAGCTTTCTTT.

The chain recombines TRBV6-5 with TRBJ2-7; the D is unclear. Trimming stripped 2 bases from V and 3 bases from J, with 8 bases between. Per germline, CDR1 MNHEY and CDR2 SVGAGI. The CDR3 spans 13 residues. DNA of the CDR3: TGTGCCAGCAGTTACGCGGCAGACTACGAGCAGTACGTC. Amino acid sequence: CASSYAADYEQYV.

The chain links TRBV6-7 to TRBJ1-6; no clear D gene. Being an ORF, TRBV6-7 has a function that is uncertain. Trimming removed 0 bases at V and 0 bases at J, with 12 bases between. The CDR3 has 18 residues. This chain's CDR3 is CASSYSVSTNSYNSPLHF. In nucleotides, the CDR3 is TGTGCCAGCAGTTACTCGGTAAGCACCAACTCCTATAATTCACCCCTCCACTTT.

The CDR3 reads CASLGRQGAGYTF. For the CDR3, the DNA is TGTGCCAGCTTAGGCCGGCAGGGGGCTGGCTACACCTTC. The V call is TRBV25-1, the J call TRBJ1-2; 8 bases fit TRBD1. Germline assignment: CDR1 MGHDK and CDR2 SYGVNS. V gave up 8 bases and J gave up 7 bases; unmatched junction bases: 9. This CDR3 contains 13 residues.

V gene TRBV5-4 combines with J gene TRBJ1-1; D not certain. Germline CDR1 is SGHNT and CDR2 is YYREEE (reference sequence). The CDR3 consists of 13 residues. V shed 4 bases and J shed 0 bases, with 7 bases lying between them. The CDR3 region is CASSAELNTEAFF. DNA of the CDR3: TGTGCCAGCAGCGCGGAGCTGAACACTGAAGCTTTCTTT.

J is TRBJ2-5 and V is TRBV5-1, with a weak D call TRBD2 (6 bases). The CDR3 is made up of 13 amino acids. Trimming shortened V by 5 bases and J by 2 bases, and 10 bases separated the two germline ends. Germline V CDR1 and CDR2: SGHRS, YFSETQ. CDR3 in DNA: TGCGCCAGCAGTCTTAGCGGACAAGAGACCCAGTACTTC. As protein: CASSLSGQETQYF.

This sequence joins TRBV13 and TRBJ2-3; TRBD2 matches at 7 bases. Germline V gene data show CDR1 as PRHDT and CDR2 as FYEKMQ (reference sequence). Trimming took 5 bases from V and 1 from J; bases not matched to a gene: 9. The CDR3 loop spans 16 amino acids. The CDR3 nucleotides read TGTGCCAGCAGCCCCGGCAGCGGGACCCGCACAGATACGCAGTATTTT. Translation gives CASSPGSGTRTDTQYF.

This clone was seen only once. The chain couples TRBV27 to TRBJ2-7; 8 bases match TRBD2. Germline CDR1 reads MNHEY; CDR2 reads SMNVEV (reference sequence). The CDR3 runs to 15 residues. The V and J ends lost 7 bases and 1 base, in that order; junction bases with no gene match: 9. CDR3 residues: CASKLSGGASYEQYV. The CDR3 DNA reads TGTGCCAGCAAATTGAGCGGGGGCGCATCCTACGAGCAGTACGTC.

CDR3 nucleotide sequence: TGCGCCAGCAGCTTGGCAGGGGACACCCGGGCCGGGGAGCTGTTTTTT. Its protein product is CASSLAGDTRAGELFF. This chain links TRBV5-1 with TRBJ2-2; D is perhaps TRBD1 (6 bases). Germline V lookup: CDR1 SGHRS, CDR2 YFSETQ. The CDR3 totals 16 residues. Trimming removed 0 bases from V and 6 bases from J, with 15 bases in between.

The CDR3 nucleotides read TGTGCCACCAGCAGAGAGACAGGGGAGAATTCACCCCTCCACTTT. Translation: CATSRETGENSPLHF. The gene calls are TRBV15 and TRBJ1-6; 8 bases align to TRBD1. This CDR3 has 15 residues. J gave up 7 bases and V 0 bases, and 2 bases lay outside the gene matches. Germline loops: CDR1 LNHNV, CDR2 YYDKDF (reference sequence). Filled out from reference TRBV15 and TRBJ1-6, the complete variable domain reads DAMVIQNPRYQVTQFGKPVTLSCSQTLNHNVMYWYQQKSSQAPKLLFHYYDKDFNNEADTPDNFQSRRPNTSFCFLDIRSPGLGDTAMYLCATSRETGENSPLHFGNGTRLTVT.

This rearrangement joins TRBV19 to TRBJ2-5, with TRBD1 matching 10 bases. CDR3 size: 16 residues. Germline-derived CDR1 and CDR2 are LNHDA and SQIVND (reference sequence). V was clipped by 5 bases and J by 5 bases; unmatched bases: 11. The CDR3 region is CASSLRWTGGQETQYF. Written as DNA, the CDR3 is TGTGCCAGTAGTTTACGTTGGACAGGGGGTCAGGAGACCCAGTACTTC. Complete variable domain (other parts from reference TRBV19 and TRBJ2-5): DGGITQSPKYLFRKEGQNVTLSCEQNLNHDAMYWYRQDPGQGLRLIYYSQIVNDFQKGDIAEGYSVSREKKESFPLTVTSAQKNPTAFYLCASSLRWTGGQETQYFGPGTRLLVL.

The chain couples TRBV7-6 to TRBJ2-5, with 10 bases matching TRBD2. Germline lookup yields CDR1 SGHVS and CDR2 FNYEAQ. CDR3 length equals 14 residues. J lost 13 bases, V lost 1 base, and 9 bases had no gene match. In DNA, the CDR3 is TGTGCCAGCAGCTTAGGTGAAGCGGGGGGGCCCTGGTACTTC. Residues: CASSLGEAGGPWYF. The variable domain in full, with the rest retrieved from reference TRBV7-6 and TRBJ2-5, is GAGVSQSPRYKVTKRGQDVALRCDPISGHVSLYWYRQALGQGPEFLTYFNYEAQQDKSGLPNDRFSAERPEGSISTLTIQRTEQRDSAMYRCASSLGEAGGPWYFGPGTRLLVL.

The V gene is TRBV5-4, the J gene TRBJ1-2; D is ambiguous. CDR1 and CDR2 (germline): SGHNT, YYREEE (reference sequence). The CDR3 consists of 12 residues. The V end was cut by 2 bases, the J end by 13 bases, with 15 bases between. CDR3 in DNA: TGTGCCAGCAGCTTATCCCAGGCATCCTGCACCTTC. Translating gives CASSLSQASCTF.

This clone was found a few times. The chain is built from TRBV12-5 and TRBJ2-7; D perhaps matches TRBD1 (6 bases). Trimming stripped 0 bases from V and 0 bases from J, with 15 bases between. CDR3 length: 17 amino acids. In germline, CDR1 is LGHNT, CDR2 FRNRAP. The CDR3: CASGLVPTGPSSYEQYV. The CDR3 DNA sequence: TGTGCTAGTGGTTTGGTACCGACAGGTCCCAGCTCCTACGAGCAGTACGTC.

This rearrangement joins TRBV9 to TRBJ1-4; 7 nucleotides line up with TRBD1. CDR1 is SGDLS, CDR2 YYNGEE, per germline. V dropped 4 bases and J dropped 6; count of bases not matched to a gene: 6. CDR3 size: 14 residues. The CDR3 spells CASSLWDRDEKLFF. In nucleotides, the CDR3 is TGTGCCAGCAGCTTATGGGACAGAGATGAAAAACTGTTTTTT.

The chain has TRBV5-4 and TRBJ2-2, with a tentative D call TRBD2 (5 bases). The germline V gene has CDR1 SGHNT and CDR2 YYREEE (reference sequence). The CDR3 consists of 15 residues. V was cut by 2 bases and J by 1 base, with 9 bases left in between. CDR3 sequence (DNA): TGTGCCAGCAGCTTAAGTGGGAGGAACACCGGGGAGCTGTTTTTT. Translating it yields CASSLSGRNTGELFF. Using reference TRBV5-4 and TRBJ2-2 for the parts outside the CDR3, the full variable domain is ETGVTQSPTHLIKTRGQQVTLRCSSQSGHNTVSWYQQALGQGPQFIFQYYREEENGRGNFPPRFSGLQFPNYSSELNVNALELDDSALYLCASSLSGRNTGELFFGEGSRLTVL.

The genes are TRBV18 and TRBJ1-4; weak D call: TRBD1 (6 bases). Germline V CDR1 and CDR2: KGHSH, LQKENI. V lost 0 bases, J lost 4 bases, and 9 bases lay in between. This CDR3 region has 15 residues. CDR3 DNA sequence: TGTGCCAGCTCACCACCGGGGGCGGTTAATGAAAAACTGTTTTTT. Translated: CASSPPGAVNEKLFF.

The chain joins TRBV19 to TRBJ1-5; tentative D call: TRBD1 (6 bases). CDR1 and CDR2 from the germline V gene are LNHDA and SQIVND (reference sequence). Between the trimmed V and J ends, which lost 4 bases and 3 bases, there was a span of 10 bases. The CDR3 covers 14 residues. DNA for the CDR3: TGTGCCAGTAGTACACAGGGACCCAATCAGCCCCAGCATTTT. Translation gives CASSTQGPNQPQHF.

As concerns this clone: Additional DNA sequences in this sample encode the identical CDR3. The rearrangement links TRBV6-1 to TRBJ1-5, with D maybe TRBD1 (6 bases). Per the germline V gene, CDR1 is MNHNS and CDR2 is SASEGT. The CDR3 runs to 13 residues. The V end lost 4 bases, the J end lost 4 bases, and 8 bases lay between the germline ends. This CDR3 is CASSVQGNQPQHF. As DNA, the CDR3 is TGTGCCAGCAGTGTTCAGGGGAATCAGCCCCAGCATTTT.

The chain has TRBV7-9 and TRBJ1-2; D is possibly TRBD1 (5 bases). The germline gives CDR1 SEHNR, CDR2 FQNEAQ (reference sequence). The CDR3 is 12 amino acids. The ends were cut back, 0 bases at V and 6 bases at J, with 5 bases in the middle. In DNA form, the CDR3 reads TGTGCCAGCAGCTTAGCCAGGGATGGCTACACCTTC. It yields the protein CASSLARDGYTF.

The chain is built from TRBV5-4 and TRBJ2-2; D uncertain. CDR3 size: 14 residues. Germline V gives CDR1 SGHNT, CDR2 YYREEE (reference sequence). Trimming pared 4 bases from V and 0 bases from J, leaving 7 bases between. CDR3 sequence (DNA): TGTGCCAGCAGCGGGCCCCCGAACACCGGGGAGCTGTTTTTT. It is translated as CASSGPPNTGELFF.

This chain links TRBV6-1 with TRBJ2-7; 7 positions agree with TRBD1. Per the germline V gene, CDR1 is MNHNS and CDR2 is SASEGT. This CDR3 has 12 amino acids. The V and J ends lost 6 bases and 4 bases, in that order; junction bases with no gene match: 3. This CDR3 reads CASSETGYEQYV. The DNA for the CDR3 is TGTGCCAGCAGCGAGACAGGGTACGAGCAGTACGTC.